The clone carrying this T cell receptor beta chain was recorded many times. Its antigen is unknown. The sample comes from a study of T cells in Graves' hyperthyroidism and ophthalmopathy. Study-level results: The authors' 13 V-J model separated ophthalmopathy from stable hyperthyroidism. Blood also showed most of the thyroid clonotypes that were expanded above 0.001.

Trimming cost V 0 bases and J 6 bases, with 15 bases left between them. From germline, CDR1 is MNHEY and CDR2 SMNVEV (reference sequence). The CDR3 spans 16 residues. TCR beta CDR3 region amplification was performed from RNA transcripts. Primed by the HTBI set, a first-round RT-PCR was run on the TCR CDR3. TCRdb redid the calling of the multiplex PCR reads with MiXCR, one entry per CDR3 protein. The data hold some 370,000 distinct CDR3 sequences, with over 13% observed a single time. Clinical symptoms, serum thyroxine, TRAb, thyroid ultrasound and orbital computed tomography informed diagnoses. Sequencing was done on a sample of blood. The TCR originated in a man between 45 and 60 years old with Graves' ophthalmopathy. This chain connects TRBV27 to TRBJ1-5; D gene unclear. CDR3 bases: TGTGCCAGCAGTTTATCTAGCGCCTGGGATACTCAGCCCCAGCATTTT. Translated, it gives CASSLSSAWDTQPQHF.